A single sample is the source of the 29 T cell receptor beta chains below, sequenced in a study of OX40 agonist ivuxolimab in advanced cancers. The repertoire was sequenced with immunoSEQ multiplex PCR; TCRdb's copy has only in-frame clones and lacks some. The table lists tens of thousands of clones, about 93% of them singletons. The sequenced sample was CD4+ or CD8+ T cells sorted from blood, obtained in a trial of the OX40 agonist ivuxolimab. The origin of the receptors is an adult with an advanced solid tumor such as melanoma, head and neck, liver or kidney cancer.

The rearrangement joins TRBV27 to TRBJ2-7, with D unresolved. The CDR3 covers 14 residues. With 8 bases removed from V and 3 bases from J, the gap between germline ends came to 17 bases. CDR1 and CDR2 from the germline V gene are MNHEY and SMNVEV (reference sequence). CDR3 nucleotide sequence: TGTGCCAGCCGGGTCCACATGAAATACTACGAGCAGTACTTC. Translated: CASRVHMKYYEQYF.

V is TRBV10-3 and J is TRBJ1-5; D is uncertain. Deletions cut 0 bases from V and 0 bases from J, with 9 bases between. CDR3 length: 16 residues. The germline V gene encodes CDR1 ENHRY and CDR2 SYGVKD. This chain's CDR3 is CAISESIPLSNQPQHF. CDR3 in DNA: TGTGCCATCAGTGAGTCGATACCCCTTAGCAATCAGCCCCAGCATTTT.

The chain's CDR3 is CASSHGGGEETQYF. The CDR3 DNA is TGTGCCAGCAGCCATGGAGGGGGGGAAGAGACCCAGTACTTC. This chain joins TRBV7-2 and TRBJ2-5; a possible D gene is TRBD2 (7 bases). The CDR3 totals 14 residues. Between the trimmed V and J ends, which lost 5 bases and 3 bases, there was a span of 13 bases. Germline CDR1 and CDR2: SGHTA and FQGNSA.

CDR3 sequence (DNA): TGTGCCAGCAGCTTAGATCTCGGGGGGACAAGTCATAATGAAAAACTGTTTTTT. Translated: CASSLDLGGTSHNEKLFF. The chain is built from TRBV11-2 and TRBJ1-4; perhaps TRBD1 as D (6 bases). Trimming left V 0 bases short and J 4 bases short, with 18 bases between. This CDR3 is 18 amino acids long. Germline V gives CDR1 SGHAT, CDR2 FQNNGV.

The chain couples TRBV29-1 to TRBJ1-2; 12 positions match TRBD1. Germline CDR1 reads SQVTM; CDR2 reads ANQGSEA. CDR3 size: 18 residues. Trimming removed 0 bases from V and 5 bases from J; junction bases left unmatched: 13. The CDR3: CSVEDREQGTGGSYGYTF. The CDR3 nucleotides read TGCAGCGTTGAAGATCGGGAACAGGGGACAGGGGGCTCTTATGGCTACACCTTC.

The genes are TRBV6-4 and TRBJ2-5, with a tentative D call TRBD2 (5 bases). The V gene's germline CDR1 is MRHNA and CDR2 SNTAGT. Trimming pared 9 bases from V and 5 bases from J, leaving 19 bases between. There are 14 residues in the CDR3. The CDR3: CASILRGMAETQYF. CDR3 bases: TGTGCCAGTATTCTCCGAGGGATGGCGGAGACCCAGTACTTC.

The chain carries TRBV28 and TRBJ2-2; D is uncertain. In germline, CDR1 is MDHEN, CDR2 SYDVKM. This CDR3 spans 11 amino acids. V was shortened by 7 bases and J by 6 bases, with 6 bases between the two germline ends. Written as DNA, the CDR3 is TGTGCCAGCACGGATGCCGGGGAGCTGTTTTTT. The encoded protein is CASTDAGELFF.

The chain links TRBV7-9 to TRBJ2-1; D ambiguous. The CDR3 runs to 11 residues. Per the germline V gene, CDR1 is SEHNR and CDR2 is FQNEAQ (reference sequence). V lost 1 base to trimming and J lost 9 bases, with 4 bases between them. In DNA, the CDR3 is TGTGCCAGCAGCTTAGGGGGTGAGCAGTTCTTC. Protein sequence: CASSLGGEQFF. Full variable domain (missing parts from reference TRBV7-9 and TRBJ2-1): DTGVSQNPRHKITKRGQNVTFRCDPISEHNRLYWYRQTLGQGPEFLTYFQNEAQLEKSRLLSDRFSAERPKGSFSTLEIQRTEQGDSAMYLCASSLGGEQFFGPGTRLTVL.

The J gene is TRBJ1-6, the V gene TRBV5-6; D may be TRBD1 (5 bases). There are 13 residues in the CDR3. Per germline, CDR1 SGHDT and CDR2 YYEEEE. The V and J ends lost 10 bases and 7 bases respectively, with 15 bases between them. The CDR3 region is CAWGDLRNSPLHF. CDR3 DNA: TGTGCCTGGGGGGACCTAAGAAATTCACCCCTCCACTTT.

This chain connects TRBV4-3 to TRBJ2-1; 7 bases are a match to TRBD1. Germline assignment: CDR1 LGHNA and CDR2 YSLEER. V gave up 3 bases and J gave up 3 bases; unmatched junction bases: 5. CDR3 size: 15 residues. CDR3 sequence reads: CASSQGDRGYNEQFF. The CDR3, as DNA: TGCGCCAGCAGCCAGGGGGACAGAGGCTACAATGAGCAGTTCTTC.

This clone is a singleton in its sample. This chain joins TRBV30 and TRBJ2-7; 8 nucleotides agree with TRBD2. Germline-derived CDR1 and CDR2 are GTSNPN and SVGIG (reference sequence). This CDR3 has 14 residues. With V trimmed by 5 bases and J by 6 bases, 12 bases remained unmatched. The CDR3 DNA sequence: TGTGCCTGGCGGTCCCTAGCGGGCCCACTCGAGCAGTACTTC. Translated: CAWRSLAGPLEQYF. Looking up the rest from reference TRBV30 and TRBJ2-7 gives the full variable domain: SQTIHQWPATLVQPVGSPLSLECTVEGTSNPNLYWYRQAAGRGLQLLFYSVGIGQISSEVPQNLSASRPQDRQFILSSKKLLLSDSGFYLCAWRSLAGPLEQYFGPGTRLTVT.

The V and J genes are TRBV28 and TRBJ1-2, with TRBD1 as a possible D gene (6 bases). V was pared by 5 bases and J by 2 bases, with 12 bases between. CDR3 length: 14 amino acids. From germline, CDR1 is MDHEN and CDR2 SYDVKM. DNA of the CDR3: TGTGCCAGCAGTACAAGGGGGTCCAACTATGGCTACACCTTC. It is translated as CASSTRGSNYGYTF.

DNA of the CDR3: TGTGCCAGCAGCTCCGTAGGGGTCGAGACCCAGTACTTC. Protein sequence: CASSSVGVETQYF. The chain employs TRBV6-5 and TRBJ2-5; a weak D match, TRBD1 (5 bases). Trimming took off 6 bases at V and 5 bases at J, with 13 bases between the two ends. The CDR3 loop spans 13 amino acids. Germline CDR1 reads MNHEY; CDR2 reads SVGAGI.

The count of this clone is one. The V call is TRBV5-1, the J call TRBJ1-1; TRBD1 matches at 8 bases. Unmatched junction bases numbered 1, after V lost 5 bases and J lost 1 base. The CDR3 is made up of 13 amino acids. From germline, CDR1 is SGHRS and CDR2 YFSETQ. In DNA form, the CDR3 reads TGCGCCAGCAGGCAGGGGGCGAACACTGAAGCTTTCTTT. Translating gives CASRQGANTEAFF.

This chain connects TRBV9 to TRBJ1-3, with D uncertain. Germline lookup yields CDR1 SGDLS and CDR2 YYNGEE. The V gene lost 4 bases and the J gene lost 0 bases, with 8 bases spanning the gap. This CDR3 is 14 amino acids long. CDR3 loop: CASSPGISGNTIYF. The CDR3 coding sequence is TGTGCCAGCAGCCCAGGAATCTCTGGAAACACCATATATTTT.

Only a few counts were recorded for this clone. The genes are TRBV5-5 and TRBJ2-7, with no clear D. Germline-derived CDR1 and CDR2 are SGHKS and YYEKEE (reference sequence). The V end lost 0 bases, the J end lost 4 bases, and 5 bases lay between the germline ends. The CDR3 spans 12 residues. CDR3 in DNA: TGTGCCAGCAGCTTGGGTGGGTACGAGCAGTACTTC. Its translation is CASSLGGYEQYF.

This chain's CDR3 is CASSFGLAGNEQFF. The CDR3 DNA follows: TGTGCCAGCAGTTTTGGGCTAGCTGGCAATGAGCAGTTCTTC. The gene calls are TRBV27 and TRBJ2-1, with D perhaps TRBD2 (5 bases). The CDR3 has 14 amino acids. Trimming removed 3 bases at V and 6 bases at J, with 12 bases between. CDR1 MNHEY and CDR2 SMNVEV come from the germline V gene (reference sequence).

The J gene is TRBJ2-2, the V gene TRBV28; D uncertain. Per the germline V gene, CDR1 is MDHEN and CDR2 is SYDVKM. With 5 bases removed from V and 6 bases from J, the gap between germline ends came to 13 bases. The CDR3 contains 14 residues. Written as DNA, the CDR3 is TGTGCCAGCAGTACCCCTTTGGCGCCCGGGGAGCTGTTTTTT. It translates to CASSTPLAPGELFF.

V usage is TRBV5-6 and J usage is TRBJ2-7; D may be TRBD1 (5 bases). Germline-derived CDR1 and CDR2 are SGHDT and YYEEEE. V was shortened by 3 bases and J by 3 bases, with 19 bases between the two germline ends. The length of the CDR3 is 16 residues. CDR3 in DNA: TGTGCCAGCAGCTACCGGCCAGACAGATGGAACTACGAGCAGTACTTC. Residues: CASSYRPDRWNYEQYF.

V usage is TRBV5-6 and J usage is TRBJ2-3; 11 nucleotides agree with TRBD1. This CDR3 region has 16 residues. V lost 4 bases and J lost 3; bases outside the gene matches: 7. Germline CDR1 reads SGHDT; CDR2 reads YYEEEE. The CDR3 DNA reads as TGTGCCAGCAGCGAGGGACAGGGGGTACTTACAGATACGCAGTATTTT. The encoded protein is CASSEGQGVLTDTQYF.

This clone came up once. The rearrangement joins TRBV10-1 to TRBJ2-3; the match to TRBD2 covers 7 bases. The CDR3 totals 16 residues. Germline trimming cut 7 bases from V and 2 bases from J; bases unmatched to any gene: 12. Germline lookup yields CDR1 WNHNN and CDR2 SYGVQD (reference sequence). CDR3 nucleotide sequence: TGCGCCAGCACCAAACCTCCTAGCGGTTCCACAGATACGCAGTATTTT. The encoded protein is CASTKPPSGSTDTQYF.

Note on this clone: At one boundary the junction diverges from the germline segment, which might be a read error. The chain links TRBV7-7 to TRBJ2-7; weak D call: TRBD2 (5 bases). Germline-derived CDR1 and CDR2 are SSHAT and FNYEAQ (reference sequence). The CDR3 has 15 amino acids. The CDR3 reads CASSLRASSDYEQYF. Here the CDR3 DNA reads TGTGCTAGCAGCTTGCGGGCTAGCTCCGACTACGAGCAGTACTTC.

The chain joins TRBV27 to TRBJ1-5; 7 bases line up with TRBD1. The CDR3 runs 14 residues. Looked up from germline, CDR1 is MNHEY and CDR2 is SMNVEV (reference sequence). Trimming removed 6 bases from V and 5 bases from J; junction bases left unmatched: 7. Here the CDR3 reads CASRPTGEYQPQHF. CDR3 in DNA: TGTGCCAGCAGACCAACAGGGGAGTATCAGCCCCAGCATTTT.

This rearrangement joins TRBV12-5 to TRBJ1-1; D gene ambiguous. Deletions cut 1 base from V and 7 bases from J, with 7 bases between. This CDR3 contains 12 residues. Germline-derived CDR1 and CDR2 are LGHNT and FRNRAP. This CDR3 is CASGLETGEAFF. The CDR3 nucleotides read TGTGCTAGTGGTTTGGAAACTGGTGAAGCTTTCTTT. Full variable domain (missing parts from reference TRBV12-5 and TRBJ1-1): DARVTQTPRHKVTEMGQEVTMRCQPILGHNTVFWYRQTMMQGLELLAYFRNRAPLDDSGMPKDRFSAEMPDATLATLKIQPSEPRDSAVYFCASGLETGEAFFGQGTRLTVV.

The chain employs TRBV13 and TRBJ2-7; D is perhaps TRBD2 (7 bases). The germline V gene has CDR1 PRHDT and CDR2 FYEKMQ (reference sequence). The CDR3 is 15 residues long. V was clipped by 1 base and J by 2 bases, with 12 bases between them. The CDR3 bases are TGTGCCAGCAGCTTAGTTGCGGGGGCCCCCTACGAGCAGTACTTC. It is translated as CASSLVAGAPYEQYF.

The genes are TRBV28 and TRBJ2-2; D gene uncertain. CDR3 length equals 14 residues. Deletions cut 5 bases from V and 5 bases from J, with 12 bases between. Germline CDR1 is MDHEN and CDR2 is SYDVKM. The CDR3 here is CASSPTRKTGELFF. Here the CDR3 DNA reads TGTGCCAGCAGTCCCACGCGAAAAACCGGGGAGCTGTTTTTT.

J is TRBJ2-3 and V is TRBV7-9, with 7 positions matching TRBD1. The CDR3 contains 14 residues. V was clipped by 2 bases and J by 6 bases; unmatched bases: 5. Germline V lookup: CDR1 SEHNR, CDR2 FQNEAQ (reference sequence). CDR3 sequence reads: CASSLTGVDDTQYF. As DNA, the CDR3 is TGTGCCAGCAGCTTAACAGGGGTCGACGATACGCAGTATTTT.

The chain has TRBV6-5 and TRBJ2-7; 14 nucleotides match TRBD2. The CDR3 runs to 15 residues. Germline CDR1 is MNHEY and CDR2 is SVGAGI. The V segment lost 6 bases and the J segment 2 bases; nucleotides outside the gene matches: 3. CDR3 in DNA: TGTGCCAGCAGACAGGGACTAGCGGGGGCCTACGAGCAGTACTTC. This translates into CASRQGLAGAYEQYF.

The chain links TRBV7-9 to TRBJ2-2; no definite D call. Trimming stripped 5 bases from V and 0 bases from J, with 13 bases between. Germline-derived CDR1 and CDR2 are SEHNR and FQNEAQ (reference sequence). This CDR3 has 16 amino acids. Here the CDR3 DNA reads TGTGCCAGCAGCCCCTCGGGCGGCGCGAACACCGGGGAGCTGTTTTTT. It translates to CASSPSGGANTGELFF.